This T cell receptor (beta chain) was identified in a study of metastatic and nonmetastatic thyroid tumors. Across the study: Across blood and tumor or nodule tissue, repertoires from malignant and benign thyroid patients were compared with one another. Findings of the study overall: Malignant thyroid tumors reportedly had TCR beta diversity that was significantly higher than in benign nodules, in blood and tumor.

This clone has ten or more counts. The target antigen is unknown. Ahead of thyroid surgery, no patient had received treatment of any kind. In the original workflow: The study took CDR3 differences across clinicopathological groups and made a distant-metastasis classifier for papillary thyroid cancer from them. TCRdb recomputed clones from the PCR reads via MiXCR. The V and J calls and clone size are TCRdb's, not the authors'. In the table there are tens of thousands of clones, around an eighth of which are singletons. This receptor was obtained from a male donor with papillary thyroid cancer or a benign thyroid nodule (not recorded which). Some clones in this sample may be carry-over from other donors' samples. Material: blood.

CDR3 DNA: TGTGCCAGCAGCCAACAGCGGGAGAAGGCCTACGAGCAGTACTTC. Its translation is CASSQQREKAYEQYF. The chain joins TRBV11-1 to TRBJ2-7, with TRBD2 identical over 8 bases. This CDR3 is 15 amino acids long. The J segment lost 2 bases and the V segment lost 5 bases, leaving 8 bases of the junction unmatched. Looked up from germline, CDR1 is SGHAT and CDR2 is FQDESV (reference sequence).